This TCR beta chain came from a study of T cells in Graves' hyperthyroidism and ophthalmopathy. Amplified TCR beta CDR3 regions came from RNA transcripts. The primer set for the first-round RT-PCR of the TCR CDR3 was HTBI. Using its own MiXCR run on the multiplex PCR reads, TCRdb lists one record per CDR3 protein. The sample lists around 560,000 distinct CDR3 sequences; roughly a sixth were seen once. For Graves' hyperthyroidism to be stable, ophthalmopathy could not progress within 18 months. This CDR3 has 16 amino acids. V lost 3 bases and J lost 7; bases outside the gene matches: 14. The germline CDR1 and CDR2 sequences are LGHNA and YNFKEQ.

The chain links TRBV4-2 to TRBJ2-7; 8 nucleotides line up with TRBD1. The sample comprised blood. The clonotype originates from a woman under 30 with Graves' hyperthyroidism. This CDR3 is CASSHSRGRGQREQYF. The CDR3 DNA follows: TGTGCCAGCAGCCACTCCCGTGGCAGGGGGCAAAGGGAGCAGTACTTC.